A selection of T cell receptor beta chains follows, all from one sample in a study of blood T cell repertoires in COVID-19. Method: immunoSEQ multiplex PCR; TCRdb's copy keeps in-frame clones and lacks some. The data show about 300,000 clones, with around 89% seen just once and approximately 6.6% held by the top ten. The sequenced sample consisted of peripheral blood. These receptors all stem from a woman younger than 45 who had recovered from COVID-19. Each CDR3 is given without its conserved first and last residue. The order of the fields is V gene, J gene, clone size, CDR3 protein. For some rows the clone size is stated as once, few or many, or as a class when expanded; others skip it.

v_call: TRBV5-1; j_call: TRBJ1-4; clone_size: once; cdr3_aa: ASSLVGQGGEKLF
v_call: TRBV7-3; j_call: TRBJ2-1; clone_size: NA; cdr3_aa: ASSLTIADNEQF
v_call: TRBV2; j_call: TRBJ1-4; clone_size: NA; cdr3_aa: ASTLGSEKLF
v_call: TRBV28; j_call: TRBJ2-3; clone_size: NA; cdr3_aa: ASSLAAHEKY
v_call: TRBV24-1; j_call: TRBJ2-7; clone_size: NA; cdr3_aa: ATSGQGSYEQY
v_call: TRBV6-5; j_call: TRBJ1-2; clone_size: NA; cdr3_aa: ASSSGQGASNYGYT
v_call: TRBV4-3; j_call: TRBJ1-5; clone_size: NA; cdr3_aa: ASSQDRKQPQH
v_call: TRBV7-2; j_call: TRBJ1-2; clone_size: NA; cdr3_aa: ASSLGGGSGYT
v_call: TRBV3-1/TRBV3-2; j_call: TRBJ1-1; clone_size: NA; cdr3_aa: ASSARTGQNTEAF
v_call: TRBV5-4; j_call: TRBJ1-4; clone_size: NA; cdr3_aa: ASSLGGQGGGEKLF
v_call: TRBV2; j_call: TRBJ2-7; clone_size: NA; cdr3_aa: ASSEVLTSEQY
v_call: TRBV4-1; j_call: TRBJ2-3; clone_size: NA; cdr3_aa: ASSQTGLAGAYTDTQY
v_call: TRBV2; j_call: TRBJ2-3; clone_size: NA; cdr3_aa: ASIWASGGLDTQY
v_call: TRBV29-1; j_call: TRBJ1-2; clone_size: NA; cdr3_aa: SVVRDRGDYT
v_call: TRBV5-1; j_call: TRBJ2-2; clone_size: few; cdr3_aa: ASSLAGRANTGELF
v_call: TRBV2; j_call: TRBJ2-7; clone_size: NA; cdr3_aa: ARGLGLSYEQY
v_call: TRBV5-5; j_call: TRBJ1-1; clone_size: NA; cdr3_aa: ASSLLNTEAF
v_call: TRBV2; j_call: TRBJ1-5; clone_size: NA; cdr3_aa: ASSDHNQPQH
v_call: TRBV27; j_call: TRBJ2-7; clone_size: once; cdr3_aa: ASSLRGQGYEQY
v_call: TRBV6-5; j_call: TRBJ1-2; clone_size: NA; cdr3_aa: ASSYVGGANYGYT
v_call: TRBV7-2; j_call: TRBJ2-7; clone_size: NA; cdr3_aa: ASSLWISGGTYEQY
v_call: TRBV9; j_call: TRBJ2-7; clone_size: NA; cdr3_aa: ASGVAPGTYEQY
v_call: TRBV24-1; j_call: TRBJ2-3; clone_size: NA; cdr3_aa: ATKVQGGDTQY
v_call: TRBV5-1; j_call: TRBJ1-2; clone_size: NA; cdr3_aa: ASSLTDFYGYT
v_call: TRBV19; j_call: TRBJ1-1; clone_size: NA; cdr3_aa: ASSSSGGDTEAF
v_call: TRBV5-1; j_call: TRBJ1-2; clone_size: NA; cdr3_aa: ASSRGEDYGYT
v_call: TRBV2; j_call: TRBJ1-2; clone_size: once; cdr3_aa: ASSDLRDRQRYT
v_call: TRBV9; j_call: TRBJ2-2; clone_size: NA; cdr3_aa: ASSRESGLSTGELF
v_call: TRBV28; j_call: TRBJ2-1; clone_size: NA; cdr3_aa: ASSSLGDAYNEQF
v_call: TRBV12-3/TRBV12-4; j_call: TRBJ1-2; clone_size: NA; cdr3_aa: ASSPDSYGYT
v_call: TRBV11-2; j_call: TRBJ1-2; clone_size: NA; cdr3_aa: ASSLDRTGYVSYT
v_call: TRBV7-6; j_call: TRBJ1-1; clone_size: NA; cdr3_aa: ASSLVPGASTEAF
v_call: TRBV9; j_call: TRBJ2-7; clone_size: NA; cdr3_aa: ASSVGGGVSYEQY
v_call: TRBV19; j_call: TRBJ1-6; clone_size: once; cdr3_aa: ASQRQKNSPLH
v_call: TRBV11-3; j_call: TRBJ1-5; clone_size: NA; cdr3_aa: ASSPTRDWRNQPQH
v_call: TRBV19; j_call: TRBJ2-2; clone_size: once; cdr3_aa: ASSVGQGTGELF
v_call: TRBV29-1; j_call: TRBJ2-1; clone_size: NA; cdr3_aa: SVEYGGGSSYNEQF
v_call: TRBV9; j_call: TRBJ2-5; clone_size: NA; cdr3_aa: ASSVRAGDNQETQY
v_call: TRBV24-1; j_call: TRBJ2-2; clone_size: NA; cdr3_aa: ATSDSGTGGTGELF
v_call: TRBV6-1; j_call: TRBJ2-2; clone_size: few; cdr3_aa: ASSEPTGSSDTGELF
v_call: TRBV25-1; j_call: TRBJ2-7; clone_size: NA; cdr3_aa: ASSPLGQAVYEQY
v_call: TRBV19; j_call: TRBJ2-7; clone_size: NA; cdr3_aa: ASSSSRGRTIYEQY
v_call: TRBV6-4; j_call: TRBJ2-1; clone_size: NA; cdr3_aa: ASSDSAGGPGDEQF
v_call: TRBV24-1; j_call: TRBJ1-2; clone_size: NA; cdr3_aa: ATSDGPGGFYGYT
v_call: TRBV27; j_call: TRBJ1-5; clone_size: NA; cdr3_aa: ASSLGPGSGNQPQH
v_call: TRBV7-8; j_call: TRBJ2-3; clone_size: NA; cdr3_aa: ASRGARGADTQY
v_call: TRBV29-1; j_call: TRBJ1-2; clone_size: few; cdr3_aa: SALGRGRDYGYT
v_call: TRBV24-1; j_call: TRBJ2-1; clone_size: NA; cdr3_aa: ATSEAGLAGSYNEQF
v_call: TRBV6-1; j_call: TRBJ2-5; clone_size: NA; cdr3_aa: ASSESAGELETQY
v_call: TRBV19; j_call: TRBJ2-6; clone_size: NA; cdr3_aa: ASSKPTGSGANVLT
v_call: TRBV10-3; j_call: TRBJ2-1; clone_size: NA; cdr3_aa: AISGRDMGQKNEQF
v_call: TRBV18; j_call: TRBJ1-2; clone_size: once; cdr3_aa: ASSPRQSGGEADGYT
v_call: TRBV5-1; j_call: TRBJ2-5; clone_size: NA; cdr3_aa: ASSPAPRSGETQY
v_call: TRBV28; j_call: TRBJ2-3; clone_size: NA; cdr3_aa: ASSRQIDTDTQY